These 29 T cell receptor delta chains were all obtained from the same sample, sequenced in a study of Vδ1+ human thymocytes. Study results and limitations: In the thymus, TRG and TRD repertoires looked highly polyclonal with Gaussian CDR3 lengths.

Which antigens these TCRs recognize remains unknown. The template was reverse-transcribed extracted RNA. CDR3 amplicons came from multiplex PCR with pooled V-gene forward and constant-region reverse primers. TCRdb fed the multiplex PCR reads into CATT to redo clone calling. The sample lists about 55,000 delta-chain clones, roughly 15% occurring once. The source material was Vdelta1+ gamma-delta thymocytes from the thymus. Subset of the sample: FACS-sorted CD3+ TCRalphabeta- TCRVdelta1+ TCRVdelta2- thymocytes. The receptors were sampled from a boy younger than two who had congenital heart surgery.

This clone showed up many times. This sample also contains other DNA sequences that code for the same CDR3. The chain has TRDV2 and TRDJ1, with a weak D call TRDD3 (5 bases). The CDR3 has 18 residues. Germline CDR1 reads GEAIGNYY; CDR2 reads EKD. V was shortened by 0 bases and J by 1 base, with 20 bases between the two germline ends. CDR3 region: CACDTGPLRGRCTDKLIF. The DNA of the CDR3 is TGTGCCTGTGACACCGGTCCGCTGCGGGGACGTTGCACCGATAAACTCATCTTT.

The genes are TRDV1 and TRDJ1; TRDD3 agrees at 8 bases. J was trimmed by 1 base and V by 4 bases; bases with no gene match: 35. This CDR3 has 25 amino acids. Germline lookup yields CDR1 TSWWSYY and CDR2 QGS. The CDR3 loop reads CALGGTRPTHISTGGKPYGTDKLIF. The CDR3 DNA reads TGTGCTCTTGGGGGAACGCGTCCTACGCACATAAGTACTGGGGGCAAACCCTATGGCACCGATAAACTCATCTTT.

This clone was detected a few times. The J gene is TRDJ1, the V gene TRDV2; 10 nucleotides align to TRDD3. This CDR3 is 16 amino acids long. Trimming cost V 6 bases and J 8 bases; bases outside gene matches: 17. The germline CDR1 and CDR2 sequences are GEAIGNYY and EKD. CDR3 coding DNA: TGTGCCTGTATTCTGACTGGGGGATCGGAGGCCTTAAAACTCATCTTT. It codes for CACILTGGSEALKLIF.

This clone came up a few times. V is TRDV1 and J is TRDJ1, with 7 bases aligning to TRDD3. The CDR3 runs 17 residues. CDR1 and CDR2 (germline): TSWWSYY, QGS. The ends lost 1 base at V and 1 base at J; junction bases unmatched: 9. DNA for the CDR3: TGTGCTCTTGGGGAACCCTCCCCTGGGGGTTTCACCGATAAACTCATCTTT. It codes for CALGEPSPGGFTDKLIF.

This clone was counted only a few times. The chain links TRDV1 to TRDJ1; maybe TRDD2 (5 bases). Germline CDR1 and CDR2: TSWWSYY and QGS. The CDR3 totals 22 residues. V shed 4 bases and J shed 2 bases, with 35 bases lying between them. CDR3 bases: TGTGCTCTTGGGGGACGTCCTAGTCGTTTTGGGCGGGTGGTACCCCCGACCGATAAACTCATCTTT. This sequence encodes CALGGRPSRFGRVVPPTDKLIF.

In its sample, this clone ranks as medium-sized. Other nucleotide sequences in the sample specify the same CDR3. This chain links TRDV2 with TRDJ1; D is uncertain. V gave up 5 bases and J gave up 0 bases, with 6 bases separating them. Per germline, CDR1 GEAIGNYY and CDR2 EKD. The CDR3 length is 12 residues. The CDR3 protein is CACAQYTDKLIF. CDR3 sequence (DNA): TGTGCCTGTGCCCAGTACACCGATAAACTCATCTTT.

This clone occurred many times. V and J are TRDV2 and TRDJ1, with TRDD3 matching 9 bases. J was trimmed by 0 bases and V by 5 bases; bases with no gene match: 24. CDR1 is GEAIGNYY and CDR2 is EKD in the germline V gene. The CDR3 sequence is 21 residues long. Here the CDR3 DNA reads TGTGCCTGTGCCCCACTCCTTCCCTCATGGAGACTGGGGGACTACACCGATAAACTCATCTTT. It is translated as CACAPLLPSWRLGDYTDKLIF.

This clone appeared a few times. The chain couples TRDV1 to TRDJ1, with 12 bases lining up with TRDD3. CDR3 length equals 22 residues. The V and J ends lost 3 bases and 0 bases, in that order; junction bases with no gene match: 20. Germline values: CDR1 TSWWSYY, CDR2 QGS. CDR3 sequence reads: CALGDPVPGGYALLPYTDKLIF. The CDR3 region has the DNA TGTGCTCTTGGGGATCCCGTTCCTGGGGGATACGCCCTCCTCCCGTACACCGATAAACTCATCTTT.

J is TRDJ1 and V is TRDV1, with a possible D match to TRDD3 (5 bases). CDR3 size: 17 residues. The V gene's germline CDR1 is TSWWSYY and CDR2 QGS. Deletions cut 5 bases from V and 0 bases from J, with 19 bases between. This CDR3 reads CALGPLAGGFYTDKLIF. CDR3 nucleotide sequence: TGTGCTCTTGGGCCCTTGGCGGGGGGGTTTTACACCGATAAACTCATCTTT.

V gene TRDV1 combines with J gene TRDJ1, with 7 positions matching TRDD2. The V gene end was trimmed by 2 bases and the J gene end by 10 bases; junction bases not matched to a gene: 19. This CDR3 has 17 residues. Germline CDR1 reads TSWWSYY; CDR2 reads QGS. CDR3: CALGEEVPPSFRYGLIF. The CDR3 region has the DNA TGTGCTCTTGGGGAAGAAGTCCCACCTTCCTTCAGATATGGACTCATCTTT.

V is TRDV1 and J is TRDJ1, with D unresolved. This CDR3 spans 19 amino acids. Trimming removed 5 bases at V and 1 base at J, with 26 bases between. The germline gives CDR1 TSWWSYY, CDR2 QGS. The CDR3, as DNA: TGTGCTCTTGGGTGGAAGGATCGTCCCTCAAGAGAGGGCACCGATAAACTCATCTTT. It codes for CALGWKDRPSREGTDKLIF.

The rearrangement joins TRDV1 to TRDJ1, with D tentatively TRDD2 (6 bases). Germline values: CDR1 TSWWSYY, CDR2 QGS. This CDR3 region has 24 residues. The V and J ends lost 5 bases and 0 bases respectively, with 40 bases between them. This CDR3 is CALGNPDPNKSYPGPNRYTDKLIF. CDR3 nucleotide sequence: TGTGCTCTTGGGAACCCCGACCCTAATAAGTCCTACCCCGGGCCTAATAGGTACACCGATAAACTCATCTTT.

The V and J genes are TRDV1 and TRDJ1, with 9 bases aligning to TRDD2. Unmatched junction bases numbered 24, after V lost 4 bases and J lost 0 bases. The germline CDR1 and CDR2 sequences are TSWWSYY and QGS. The CDR3 consists of 22 residues. CDR3 in DNA: TGTGCTCTTGGGGCAAGGCCTTCCTACGCTTCGTACTGGCTCCAGTACACCGATAAACTCATCTTT. Residues: CALGARPSYASYWLQYTDKLIF.

V is TRDV1 and J is TRDJ1, with D possibly TRDD3 on 7 matching bases. V was trimmed by 1 base and J by 3 bases, leaving 33 bases between them. This CDR3 comprises 22 residues. The germline CDR1 and CDR2 sequences are TSWWSYY and QGS. The CDR3 reads CALGERNPSDINWGTIADKLIF. The DNA for the CDR3 is TGTGCTCTTGGGGAACGAAACCCTTCCGACATAAACTGGGGTACGATCGCCGATAAACTCATCTTT.

This clone was picked up a small number of times. The rearrangement links TRDV2 to TRDJ1; 8 positions agree with TRDD3. This CDR3 has 21 residues. Per germline, CDR1 GEAIGNYY and CDR2 EKD. V shed 3 bases and J 0 bases; nucleotides not matched to a gene: 23. The DNA of the CDR3 is TGTGCCTGTGACTCCGCCTTCCACGTGACTGGGGGCCATCTGTACACCGATAAACTCATCTTT. Protein sequence: CACDSAFHVTGGHLYTDKLIF.

In its sample, this clone is medium-sized. The chain links TRDV2 to TRDJ1; possible D gene TRDD3, 5 bases. This CDR3 is built from 12 residues. Germline V gene lookup returns CDR1 GEAIGNYY and CDR2 EKD. V was pared by 5 bases and J by 10 bases, with 16 bases between. The CDR3 DNA follows: TGTGCCTGTGGACTTAATGGGGAGAGACTCATCTTT. Residues: CACGLNGERLIF.

This clone has more than one count but fewer than ten. J is TRDJ1 and V is TRDV1, with 10 bases that match TRDD3. Germline CDR1 and CDR2: TSWWSYY and QGS. This CDR3 region has 19 residues. V shed 4 bases and J 3 bases; nucleotides not matched to a gene: 17. The CDR3 DNA reads TGTGCTCTTGGGGGATACTTCCTACGTACTGGGGGATTGGCCGATAAACTCATCTTT. Its translation: CALGGYFLRTGGLADKLIF.

This clone was detected a few times. Other DNA variants within this sample encode the same CDR3. V and J are TRDV2 and TRDJ1; 8 positions match TRDD3. CDR3 length: 16 residues. CDR1 is GEAIGNYY and CDR2 is EKD in the germline V gene. The V and J ends lost 9 bases and 3 bases, in that order; junction bases with no gene match: 17. The CDR3 bases are TGTGCCCCGGGTGGCTACTGGGGGCCGTACGCCGATAAACTCATCTTT. This sequence encodes CAPGGYWGPYADKLIF.

There are a few counts of this clone. The chain recombines TRDV1 with TRDJ1; possible D gene TRDD2, 6 bases. The CDR3 is 21 amino acids. Deletions cut 0 bases from V and 0 bases from J, with 26 bases between. Germline V CDR1 and CDR2: TSWWSYY, QGS. CDR3 sequence: CALGELGLPYPSLLNTDKLIF. CDR3 in DNA: TGTGCTCTTGGGGAACTTGGCCTTCCCTACCCCAGTCTACTGAACACCGATAAACTCATCTTT.

The chain joins TRDV1 to TRDJ1; TRDD3 might be the D (7 bases). The germline V and J ends were trimmed by 1 base and 0 bases, with 24 bases remaining between them. Germline lookup yields CDR1 TSWWSYY and CDR2 QGS. CDR3 length: 20 residues. The CDR3 DNA reads TGTGCTCTTGGGGAACAACTTCCTCTAAATGGGGGACCACACACCGATAAACTCATCTTT. Translated: CALGEQLPLNGGPHTDKLIF.

This clone was counted only a few times. The V call is TRDV2, the J call TRDJ1; TRDD3 is a possible D gene (6 bases). The CDR3 sequence is 20 residues long. The germline V and J ends were trimmed by 1 base and 0 bases, with 26 bases remaining between them. Germline values: CDR1 GEAIGNYY, CDR2 EKD. CDR3 region: CACDTFRGDTRGLYTDKLIF. In DNA, the CDR3 is TGTGCCTGTGACACGTTTCGTGGCGATACGCGAGGGCTTTACACCGATAAACTCATCTTT.

There are a few counts of this clone. The rearrangement uses TRDV1 and TRDJ1, with D maybe TRDD3 (6 bases). V lost 0 bases and J lost 0, with 17 bases in between. The germline V gene has CDR1 TSWWSYY and CDR2 QGS. This CDR3 has 18 amino acids. This CDR3 is CALGELGPYWAYTDKLIF. As DNA, the CDR3 is TGTGCTCTTGGGGAACTAGGACCGTACTGGGCCTACACCGATAAACTCATCTTT.

This clone was detected a few times. The chain carries TRDV1 and TRDJ1, with D hard to call. The CDR3 spans 13 residues. CDR1 and CDR2 from the germline V gene are TSWWSYY and QGS. V was trimmed by 4 bases and J by 0 bases, leaving 6 bases between them. The CDR3 sequence: CALGVSYTDKLIF. In DNA form, the CDR3 reads TGTGCTCTTGGGGTGTCGTACACCGATAAACTCATCTTT.

This clone was detected ten times or more. The chain is built from TRAV29/DV5 and TRDJ3; D remains ambiguous. Germline V gene data show CDR1 as NSMFDY and CDR2 as ISSIKDK. CDR3 length: 17 residues. The ends were cut back, 1 base at V and 3 bases at J, with 14 bases in the middle. The CDR3 nucleotides are TGTGCAGCAAGCCCCAGGTTTTATTTCTGGGACACCCGACAGATGTTTTTC. The encoded protein is CAASPRFYFWDTRQMFF.

This clone is a singleton in its sample. This chain uses TRDV1 with TRDJ1; TRDD3 matches 11 bases. Trimming at V came to 1 base and at J to 3 bases, leaving 28 bases not matched to a gene. CDR3 length: 24 residues. Looked up from germline, CDR1 is TSWWSYY and CDR2 is QGS. CDR3 residues: CALGEPFPTHRRYWGIFVADKLIF. CDR3 nucleotides: TGTGCTCTTGGGGAACCTTTTCCTACCCACCGACGGTACTGGGGGATATTTGTCGCCGATAAACTCATCTTT.

The V call is TRDV1, the J call TRDJ1; 8 bases match TRDD2. The V gene's germline CDR1 is TSWWSYY and CDR2 QGS. CDR3 length: 20 amino acids. With 5 bases clipped from V and 1 base from J, the junction kept 21 bases outside the gene matches. The CDR3 sequence: CALGSLPTIAGYFLTDKLIF. Written as DNA, the CDR3 is TGTGCTCTTGGGTCTCTTCCTACTATCGCCGGTTACTTTCTCACCGATAAACTCATCTTT.

On this clone itself: The junction departs from germline at one end; a sequencing error may be responsible. Additional DNA sequences in this sample encode the identical CDR3. The genes are TRDV1 and TRDJ1; the D call may be TRDD2 or TRDD3 (7 bases each). The CDR3 has 22 residues. CDR1 TSWWSYY and CDR2 QGS come from the germline V gene. DNA for the CDR3: TGCGCTCTTGGGGACCCTGGGGGTTCCTACCCCTTGGGGGGAGCTTACACCGATAAACTCATCTTT. It yields the protein CALGDPGGSYPLGGAYTDKLIF.

This clone showed up just a few times. The V gene is TRDV1, the J gene TRDJ1, with 11 bases that match TRDD3. Germline values: CDR1 TSWWSYY, CDR2 QGS. The trim removed 4 bases at V and 0 bases at J, leaving 22 bases unmatched. The CDR3 is 22 amino acids. In DNA, the CDR3 is TGTGCTCTTGGGGCCCACCTTCCTCCATGGGGGATACGGCCCTCGTACACCGATAAACTCATCTTT. Translation: CALGAHLPPWGIRPSYTDKLIF.

V is TRDV1 and J is TRDJ1; 13 bases match TRDD3. The CDR3 runs 20 residues. Germline V gene data show CDR1 as TSWWSYY and CDR2 as QGS. Unmatched junction bases numbered 22, after V lost 4 bases and J lost 8 bases. In DNA, the CDR3 is TGTGCTCTTGGGGGCGGCCTTCCTATAATAACTGGGGGATACGACGGCAAACTCATCTTT. Amino acids: CALGGGLPIITGGYDGKLIF.